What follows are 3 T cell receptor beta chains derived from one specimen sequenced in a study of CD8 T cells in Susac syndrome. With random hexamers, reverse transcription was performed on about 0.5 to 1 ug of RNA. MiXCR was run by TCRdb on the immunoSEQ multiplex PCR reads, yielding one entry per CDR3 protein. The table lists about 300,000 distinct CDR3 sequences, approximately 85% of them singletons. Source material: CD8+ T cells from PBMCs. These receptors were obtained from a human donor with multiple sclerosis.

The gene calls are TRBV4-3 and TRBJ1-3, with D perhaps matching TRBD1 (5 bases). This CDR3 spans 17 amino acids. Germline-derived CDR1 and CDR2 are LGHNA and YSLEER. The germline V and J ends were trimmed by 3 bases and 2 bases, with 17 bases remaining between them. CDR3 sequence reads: CASSHPAVRTTGNTIYF. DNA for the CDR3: TGCGCCAGCAGCCACCCAGCGGTTAGGACAACTGGAAACACCATATATTTT.

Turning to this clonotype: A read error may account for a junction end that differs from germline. In DNA, the CDR3 is TGCGCCAGCAGCCAAGGTCTGGGTTCGGAAAACATTCAGTATTTC. This gives the protein CASSQGLGSENIQYF. The rearrangement uses TRBV4-3 and TRBJ2-4; D uncertain. The CDR3 has 15 residues. Germline V gives CDR1 LGHNA, CDR2 YSLEER.

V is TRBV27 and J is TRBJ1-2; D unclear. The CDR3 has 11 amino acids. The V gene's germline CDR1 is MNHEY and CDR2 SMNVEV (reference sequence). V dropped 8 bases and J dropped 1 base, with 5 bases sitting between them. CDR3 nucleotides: TGTGCCAGCGGAGGTAACTATGGCTACACCTTC. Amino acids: CASGGNYGYTF.